Sequencing of this T cell receptor (beta chain) was carried out in a study of regulatory T cells in long-lasting Graves disease. Building of the TCR beta libraries involved iRepertoire HTBI primers and Arm-PCR of CDR3 regions. From the multiplex PCR reads, TCRdb called clonotypes with MiXCR, one entry per CDR3 protein. Altogether hundreds of thousands of distinct CDR3 sequences are present, roughly 17% being singletons, with the ten largest covering about 27%. This clonotype was seen at least ten times. Its antigen remains unidentified. Study-level results: New patients shared roughly 1,000 public clonotypes, and persistent patients shared more, with a few thousand.

The CDR3 totals 19 residues. Trimming removed 0 bases from V and 4 bases from J, with 19 bases in between. The germline V gene has CDR1 MDHEN and CDR2 SYDVKM. The time point here: newly diagnosed GD, antithyroid drugs for less than 3 months. PBMC RNA served as the TCR library source. The sample also formed part of further work on T cells in Graves' hyperthyroidism and ophthalmopathy.

This chain connects TRBV28 to TRBJ1-6; weak D call: TRBD1 (6 bases). The receptor was isolated from a man aged 35-49 years with Graves disease. The sample was peripheral blood mononuclear cells (PBMCs), taken at new diagnosis, from a patient treated with antithyroid drugs. This chain's CDR3 is CASSLCGTPTSTYNSPLHF. The CDR3, as DNA: TGTGCCAGCAGTTTATGCGGGACACCCACTTCTACATATAATTCACCCCTCCACTTT.